This TCR beta chain was recovered during a study of T-cell reconstitution after alpha-beta-depleted transplantation in children. Whole-study findings and limits: T-cell numbers and diversity one year post-transplant derived largely from freshly generated T cells.

This clonotype was seen ten or more times. Its antigen is currently unknown. Preparation of the TCRbeta library involved a method that used unique molecular identifiers. Each CDR3 protein is one row after TCRdb ran MiXCR on the PCR reads. This sample yields some 220,000 distinct CDR3 sequences, of which about 11% are seen a single time; roughly 27% belongs to the top ten. Sequences were derived from PBMCs, sampled before TCRalphabeta/CD19-depleted stem cell transplant. The sequence came from a child under two years old with acute myeloid leukemia, due to receive a stem cell transplant.

This CDR3 is CASSSFRLADSYNEQFF. The CDR3 bases are TGTGCCAGCAGTTCATTCCGACTAGCGGACTCCTACAATGAGCAGTTCTTC. V is TRBV12-3 or TRBV12-4 and J is TRBJ2-1; 9 nucleotides match TRBD2. The CDR3 contains 17 residues. V lost 4 bases to trimming and J lost 0 bases; unmatched junction nucleotides: 7.